The 9 T cell receptor beta chains given below trace back to one sample, sequenced in a study of blood T cell repertoires in COVID-19. Method: immunoSEQ multiplex PCR; TCRdb's copy keeps in-frame clones and lacks some. This table has 200,000 to 250,000 clones, 84% appearing once. The material sequenced was peripheral blood. These receptors were taken from an elderly woman with active or convalescent COVID-19.

This chain joins TRBV9 and TRBJ2-2, with 8 bases lining up with TRBD1. Germline-derived CDR1 and CDR2 are SGDLS and YYNGEE. Germline trimming cut 4 bases from V and 3 bases from J; bases unmatched to any gene: 5. This CDR3 is 15 amino acids long. As DNA, the CDR3 is TGTGCCAGCAGCCAGACACAGGGGGACACCGGGGAGCTGTTTTTT. This translates into CASSQTQGDTGELFF.

This clone was seen only once. The rearrangement joins TRBV29-1 to TRBJ2-3; 11 bases align to TRBD2. Germline V gene data show CDR1 as SQVTM and CDR2 as ANQGSEA. J was trimmed by 0 bases and V by 7 bases; bases with no gene match: 6. The CDR3 contains 15 residues. CDR3 nucleotides: TGCAGCGGGACGGGACTAGCGGCGAGCACAGATACGCAGTATTTT. Its translation is CSGTGLAASTDTQYF.

The chain combines TRBV28 with TRBJ1-6; 7 positions match TRBD1. Germline V gene lookup returns CDR1 MDHEN and CDR2 SYDVKM. This CDR3 contains 17 residues. V was clipped by 4 bases and J by 4 bases; unmatched bases: 10. For the CDR3, the DNA is TGTGCCAGCAGTTCCGGGACAGAGGTGGTTTATAATTCACCCCTCCACTTT. The encoded protein is CASSSGTEVVYNSPLHF.

As for this clone: Within the sample, other DNA sequences also encode this same CDR3. The J gene is TRBJ2-5, the V gene TRBV18; D is possibly TRBD2 (5 bases). The V end was cut by 6 bases, the J end by 3 bases, with 11 bases between. In germline, CDR1 is KGHSH, CDR2 LQKENI. The CDR3 has 13 residues. CDR3 loop: CASSPSGEETQYF. The CDR3 DNA follows: TGTGCCAGCTCCCCGTCCGGGGAAGAGACCCAGTACTTC.

This clone showed up just a few times. The chain uses TRBV5-6 and TRBJ1-5; D is perhaps TRBD1 (6 bases). The CDR3 has 15 residues. The germline CDR1 and CDR2 sequences are SGHDT and YYEEEE. Trimming shortened V by 4 bases and J by 0 bases, and 11 bases separated the two germline ends. CDR3 in DNA: TGTGCCAGCAGCCACACAGGGACTAGCAATCAGCCCCAGCATTTT. Translated: CASSHTGTSNQPQHF.

The chain has TRBV5-6 and TRBJ1-1; D remains ambiguous. The CDR3 is made up of 13 amino acids. Germline V lookup: CDR1 SGHDT, CDR2 YYEEEE. Trimming stripped 4 bases from V and 4 bases from J, with 11 bases between. CDR3 DNA: TGTGCCAGCAGCCCCGGGGTTACCACTGAAGCTTTCTTT. It encodes CASSPGVTTEAFF. The full variable domain, in which reference TRBV5-6 and TRBJ1-1 provide the parts outside the CDR3, is DAGVTQSPTHLIKTRGQQVTLRCSPKSGHDTVSWYQQALGQGPQFIFQYYEEEERQRGNFPDRFSGHQFPNYSSELNVNALLLGDSALYLCASSPGVTTEAFFGQGTRLTVV.

The CDR3: CASSLSYNQPQHF. In nucleotides, the CDR3 is TGTGCCAGCAGCTTAAGTTACAATCAGCCCCAGCATTTT. The chain combines TRBV7-3 with TRBJ1-5; D uncertain. Looked up from germline, CDR1 is SGHTA and CDR2 is FQGTGA. This CDR3 is built from 13 residues. Trimming stripped 1 base from V and 3 bases from J, with 4 bases between.

V is TRBV9 and J is TRBJ1-4; 8 nucleotides match TRBD1. This CDR3 has 16 amino acids. V was pared by 1 base and J by 7 bases, with 9 bases of the junction left unmatched. Germline V gene lookup returns CDR1 SGDLS and CDR2 YYNGEE. The CDR3 is CASSVTGQGGGEKLFF. The CDR3 DNA follows: TGTGCCAGCAGCGTAACCGGACAGGGTGGGGGTGAAAAACTGTTTTTT.

This sequence joins TRBV7-2 and TRBJ2-2; TRBD2 agrees at 8 bases. V shed 5 bases, J shed 5 bases, and the junction held 13 bases outside the gene matches. There are 17 residues in the CDR3. CDR1 is SGHTA and CDR2 is FQGNSA in the germline V gene. The CDR3 protein is CASSLILAVGRTGELFF. CDR3 nucleotide sequence: TGTGCCAGCAGCCTTATACTAGCGGTCGGTCGGACCGGGGAGCTGTTTTTT.